This T cell receptor beta chain is from a study of blood T cell repertoires in COVID-19 (dated by TCRdb to 2018 to 2021). Regarding the research as a whole: Samples from collaborators originated in the United States, Italy and Spain and spanned both the acute and convalescent phases of COVID-19. The material from the prospective study consisted of cDNA or gDNA derived from T cells, B-cell-depleted T cells, or PBMCs. Subjects who had been exposed to COVID-19, were actively infected with it, or had recovered from it provided the deeply sampled blood TCRbeta repertoires that made up the dataset. The repertoires were released in a freely available public database intended as a resource for research on the immune response to SARS-CoV-2. The samples were drawn from two sources: the first 160 participants of the ongoing ImmuneRACE study, and 1,000 to 1,500 subjects contributed by 6 global collaborators. Sample metadata almost always included a de-identified subject ID, COVID-19 status, age in years and sex. HLA class I and class II types, where available, came from metadata supplied by the sample provider rather than from assay-based typing.

TCRbeta CDR3 regions were amplified from genomic DNA by means of the immunoSEQ Assay, a bias-controlled multiplex PCR. The study's processing was this. Nucleated cell counts per sample were estimated from amplification of reference gene primers within the assay. Sequence reads were collapsed and filtered to measure the absolute abundance of every unique TCRbeta CDR3 rearrangement. Productive Simpson clonality was computed per sample as the square root of Simpson's diversity index over productive rearrangements. TCRdb limited this immuneACCESS table to in-frame rearrangements with V and J called. A share of clones is missing; checked studies link under half to unresolved V genes, and the rest is unexplained. V, J and clone size are those of that table, while D and trimming were read from the DNA. This sample lists 270,000 or so clones; roughly 83% were detected once. The ten largest clones add up to over 1.3% of the sample.

Regarding this clone: Its recognized antigen is unknown. Base qualities are not at hand, and no much larger clone is one base apart.

Broader findings and caveats from the paper: Clinical and demographic metadata were provided uncurated, with the amount varying by source and participant.

One collaborating source in Seattle enrolled patients during active infection and followed them longitudinally through the course of disease. Collaborating institutions collected whole blood in K2EDTA tubes following their own protocols. For TCRbeta analysis, collaborators shipped samples in one of three forms: frozen whole blood, isolated PBMCs, or DNA extracted from either of those sample types. The CDR3 starts with the cysteine, ends with the phenylalanine, and has 12 residues. Only the CDR3 portion is preserved as DNA: 36 bases, with reading frame beginning at the first base. At the junction V is shortened by 7 bases and J by 0 bases, with 6 bases in between. The germline V gene encodes CDR1 SNHLY and CDR2 FYNNEI.

Source material: peripheral blood. In this chain, TRBV2 is recombined with TRBJ1-1; confidence is insufficient to name the D gene. The TCR sequence derives from a human donor with COVID-19, enrolled during active disease. The donor label of this sample is uncertain. The CDR3 region: CASIQMNTEAFF. In nucleotides, the sequence is TGTGCCAGCATCCAGATGAACACTGAAGCTTTCTTT.